The rows below give T cell receptor beta chains drawn from one sample of a study of blood T cell repertoires in COVID-19. The assay was immunoSEQ multiplex PCR, and TCRdb's table has in-frame clones only and misses some. The sample includes more than 80,000 clones, around three quarters of them seen just once. Specimen: peripheral blood. These receptors came from a woman of 80 years or more with active or convalescent COVID-19. The CDR3 runs from the conserved cysteine through the conserved F or W.

J | V | CDR3
TRBJ2-2 | TRBV7-9 | CASSRDRGPSGELFF
TRBJ2-1 | TRBV9 | CASSPGGAGGNEQFF
TRBJ1-4 | TRBV27 | CASSLFPSATNEKLFF
TRBJ1-2 | TRBV14 | CASSQGQDYGYTF
TRBJ1-1 | TRBV5-1 | CASSGPGVVNTEAFF
TRBJ1-2 | TRBV10-3 | CAIRGTGYGYTF
TRBJ1-5 | TRBV5-5 | CASSLGQGANQPQHF
TRBJ1-1 | TRBV20-1 | CSASRTNEAFF
TRBJ2-5 | TRBV14 | CASSQRTGGRETQYF
TRBJ1-2 | TRBV11-2 | CASQAGSGGYTF
TRBJ2-5 | TRBV6-1 | CASSEGGWEETQYF
TRBJ1-1 | TRBV6-6 | CASSYSGGGTEAFF
TRBJ1-4 | TRBV4-1 | CASSQERTTNEKLFF
TRBJ1-1 | TRBV6-5 | CASSSTGFDTEAFF
TRBJ1-4 | TRBV7-9 | CASSQGGAQRKLFF
TRBJ1-1 | TRBV10-3 | CAISVGTDEAFF
TRBJ1-2 | TRBV24-1 | CATSDPGRGHGYTF
TRBJ1-1 | TRBV19 | CASSNIRDTEAFF
TRBJ2-5 | TRBV2 | CASRKGLSGETQYF
TRBJ2-1 | TRBV5-1 | CASSLDRVGEQFF
TRBJ2-7 | TRBV5-1 | CASSLDGGRGESYEQYF
TRBJ2-1 | TRBV4-3 | CASSLRTGNEQFF
TRBJ1-5 | TRBV10-3 | CAISAGSNQPQHF
TRBJ2-5 | TRBV7-2 | CASSLARGGIETQYF
TRBJ1-5 | TRBV5-5 | CASSGGTGGSNQPQHF
TRBJ1-2 | TRBV28 | CASSPLSTVTYGYTF
TRBJ1-4 | TRBV15 | CATSRDGRKLFF
TRBJ2-3 | TRBV30 | CAWSSRGDTQYF
TRBJ2-1 | TRBV10-3 | CAISEGGRLGAEQFF
TRBJ2-3 | TRBV19 | CASSGGRGEATQYF